This record covers a single TCR beta chain. This record belongs to a study of blood T cell repertoires in COVID-19. As for the study in general: The study drew acute and convalescent COVID-19 samples from the United States, Italy and Spain. PBMCs, B-cell-depleted T cells, or T cells were the source of the cDNA or gDNA that made up the material.

Authors' methods: The authors estimated nucleated cell counts from reference gene primer amplification. The data were produced by immunoSEQ multiplex PCR, yet TCRdb's version contains in-frame clones alone and is incomplete. The DNA was the basis for D and trimming; V, J and clone size are from that table. The sample has about 97,000 clones; more than 70% are singletons. Looked up from germline, CDR1 is SEHNR and CDR2 is FQNEAQ (reference sequence). The ends were cut back, 5 bases at V and 2 bases at J, with 9 bases in the middle. The CDR3 is 13 amino acids. The source of this sequence is a woman aged 25 to 45 with acute or convalescent COVID-19. Material for sequencing was peripheral blood. The chain carries TRBV7-9 and TRBJ1-2; D is uncertain. This CDR3 reads CASSMTENYGYTF. DNA for the CDR3: TGTGCCAGCAGCATGACGGAGAACTATGGCTACACCTTC.